What follows is one TCR beta chain and its context. Its antigen specificity is not known. The sample holds no much larger clone one base away, and base qualities are not on file. This sample was included in a study of blood T cell repertoires in COVID-19 (dated by TCRdb to the early 2020s). General notes on the study: The collaborator samples originated in the United States, Italy and Spain and spanned the acute and convalescent phases of COVID-19. Where available, HLA class I and class II types were taken from metadata supplied by the sample provider and were not determined by assay-based typing. The material from the prospective study consisted of cDNA or gDNA derived from T cells, B-cell-depleted T cells, or PBMCs. Subjects who had been exposed to COVID-19, were actively infected with it, or had recovered from it provided the deeply sampled blood TCRbeta repertoires that made up the dataset. Nearly every sample came with metadata listing a de-identified subject ID, COVID-19 status, age in years and sex. Samples came from the ongoing ImmuneRACE study (first 160 participants) plus 1,254 subjects from 6 global collaborators. The repertoires were released in a freely available public database intended as a resource for research on the immune response to SARS-CoV-2.

Trimming removed 3 bases from V and 5 bases from J; the gene matches leave 5 bases unexplained. CDR1 SGDLS and CDR2 YYNGEE were looked up in the germline V gene. Reading from cysteine to phenylalanine, the CDR3 counts 13 amino acids. Only CDR3 DNA remains: 39 bases, in frame from the first base. Each collaborating institution followed its own protocols to collect whole blood in K2EDTA tubes. Collaborator samples were shipped for TCRbeta analysis as frozen whole blood, isolated PBMCs, or DNA extracted from either sample type. TCRbeta CDR3 regions were amplified from genomic DNA by means of the immunoSEQ Assay, a bias-controlled multiplex PCR. The paper's processing steps were these. The number of nucleated cells in each sample was estimated by amplification of reference gene primers within the assay. To quantify the absolute abundance of each unique TCRbeta CDR3 rearrangement, sequence reads were collapsed and filtered. Productive Simpson clonality was computed per sample as the square root of Simpson's diversity index over productive rearrangements. Held by TCRdb, this immuneACCESS table contains in-frame sequences only and omits some clones. Under half of the omission traces to an unresolved V gene where checked; the cause of the rest is unknown. V and J calls and clone size follow that table, whereas D and trimming were derived from the DNA. The sample data list around 100,000 clones, and approximately 80% of these were observed just once. The ten biggest clones cover roughly a third of the sample.

The study at large found these results: How much clinical and demographic metadata was included differed by source and by participant, and the metadata was provided uncurated.

In this chain, TRBV9 is recombined with TRBJ2-7; 7 nucleotides in the junction match TRBD1. Sequencing used peripheral blood. This sequence originates from a man aged 65 to 79 with active or convalescent COVID-19. The base sequence is TGTGCCAGCAGCGACGTAACAGGGGACGAGCAGTACTTC. It codes for CASSDVTGDEQYF.